The subject of this entry is one TCR beta chain. The table lists this clone with a count of one. Its antigen remains undetermined. There are no base qualities to consult, and no much larger clone falls within one base. The data stem from a study of T cell clones after liver transplantation (dated by TCRdb to about 2019). General notes on the study: Samples were obtained from ITN030ST, a randomized trial in which withdrawal of immunosuppression was attempted within 2 years of liver transplantation. Donor-reactive T cell clones were identified using TCRbeta sequencing after a pre-transplant mixed lymphocyte reaction and were then followed in post-transplant blood. Third party-reactive TCRbeta sequences from pre-transplant MLRs were also identified as an antigen-independent comparator for donor-reactive sequences. Three of the eight recipients were HCV-positive; the others were transplanted for non-autoimmune, non-viral indications. Until randomization at 12-24 months post-transplant, subjects were given standard immunosuppression, with no induction therapy. Tolerance was defined as complete immunosuppression withdrawal for at least one year with no rise in liver enzymes beyond twice the upper limit of normal. Blood samples were taken pre-transplant, pre-randomization before withdrawal, and post-randomization after full withdrawal or failed withdrawal. Of the 8 liver transplant recipients making up the studied cohort, 3 were classified as tolerant and 5 as non-tolerant. The research as a whole found: In two subjects, low numbers of available donor cells limited the measurable donor-reactive repertoire. Without allograft tissue specimens, donor-reactive T cells may have migrated into the graft rather than being deleted. Donor-reactive sequences declined more than third party-reactive ones, suggesting partial antigen-specific deletion unrelated to withdrawal success. When repertoire turnover was accounted for, significantly reduced detection of donor-reactive sequences was found in 7 of 8 subjects for CD4 and in 8 of 8 subjects for CD8. The conclusions were preliminary, being limited by small, heterogeneous patient numbers and by non-standardized post-transplant time points. A significant post-transplant decrease in circulating donor-reactive CD4 TCRbeta sequences was observed in 5 of 8 subjects, irrespective of tolerance or HCV status.

High-throughput TCRbeta CDR3 sequencing of frozen genomic DNA was performed by immunoSEQ, with PCR amplification, mapping, bias correction and internal controls included. As for the original processing: Only productive rearrangements were retained, with each unique TCRbeta sequence defined by its CDR3 nucleotide sequence together with its V and J gene. For a sequence to be called donor-reactive, it needed a frequency of at least 0.01% and at least 5-fold expansion in CFSE-low cells compared with unstimulated pre-transplant cells. Minimum frequency thresholds were set for each subject based on the unstimulated sample with the lowest template count, ensuring at least 90% detection power. Jensen-Shannon divergence between the top 1000 TCRbeta sequences post-transplant and pre-transplant was used to measure repertoire turnover. Two-sided Fisher's exact tests were used to test for changes in how often donor-reactive sequences were detected. In its TCRdb copy, this immuneACCESS table keeps in-frame sequences only and misses some clones. Where compared with another copy, unresolved V genes explain less than half of these, and the others have no known cause. That table furnishes V, J and clone size, whereas the DNA furnished D and trimming. Recorded for this sample are tens of thousands of clones; roughly nine tenths of them occurred a single time. The ten largest clones take up less than 3.5% of the sample.

The time point label on this specimen signifies: pre-transplant. Unstimulated PBMCs, after thawing, were stained for CD3, CD4 and CD8 and then FACS-sorted into CD3+CD4+ and CD3+CD8+ populations. All 8 studied subjects were randomized to withdrawal of immunosuppression. The Qiagen DNeasy Blood and Tissue Kit was used to isolate genomic DNA. This receptor was identified in a human donor who received a liver transplant. The sample was CD4+ T cells from blood, taken before liver transplant.

The DNA sequence reads TGTGCCAGCAGCACCGGACAGATGAACACTGAAGCTTTCTTT. Its translation is CASSTGQMNTEAFF. In this chain, TRBV7-3 is recombined with TRBJ1-1; D gene: possibly TRBD1, on 6 matching bases. Looking up the germline V gene yields CDR1 SGHTA and CDR2 FQGTGA. The CDR3 spans 14 residues, from the cysteine through the phenylalanine. The DNA shown is the 42-base CDR3, in frame from base 1. V and J are truncated by 5 bases and 0 bases respectively, leaving an intervening sequence of 10 bases.